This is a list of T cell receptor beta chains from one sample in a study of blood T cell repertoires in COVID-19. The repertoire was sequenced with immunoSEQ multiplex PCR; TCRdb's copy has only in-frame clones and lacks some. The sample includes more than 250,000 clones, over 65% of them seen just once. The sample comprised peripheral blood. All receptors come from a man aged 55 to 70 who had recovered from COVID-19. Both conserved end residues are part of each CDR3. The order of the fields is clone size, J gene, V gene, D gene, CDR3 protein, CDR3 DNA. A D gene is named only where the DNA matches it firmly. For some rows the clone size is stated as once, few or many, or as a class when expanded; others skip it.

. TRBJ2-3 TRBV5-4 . CASSLRVFSTDTQYF TGTGCCAGCAGCCTCAGGGTTTTTAGCACAGATACGCAGTATTTT
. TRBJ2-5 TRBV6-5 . CASSPPDSKETQYF TGTGCCAGCAGTCCACCGGACAGTAAAGAGACCCAGTACTTC
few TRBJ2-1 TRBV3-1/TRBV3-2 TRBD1 CASSPTGASYNEQFF TGTGCCAGCAGCCCGACAGGGGCCTCCTACAATGAGCAGTTCTTC
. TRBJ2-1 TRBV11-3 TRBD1 CASSLEGQGGNEQFF TGTGCCAGCAGCTTAGAGGGACAGGGAGGCAATGAGCAGTTCTTC
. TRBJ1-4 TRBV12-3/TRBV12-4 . CASSLSREKLFF TGTGCCAGCAGTTTAAGCAGGGAAAAACTGTTTTTT
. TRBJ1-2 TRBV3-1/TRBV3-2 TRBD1 CASSQLQGRRDGYTF TGTGCCAGCAGCCAACTACAGGGGCGCAGGGATGGCTACACCTTC
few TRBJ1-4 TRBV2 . CASSEDGRGNEKLFF TGTGCCAGCAGTGAAGACGGCAGGGGTAATGAAAAACTGTTTTTT
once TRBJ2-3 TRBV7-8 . CASSRVPWGGTDTQYF TGTGCCAGCAGCCGGGTCCCGTGGGGGGGCACAGATACGCAGTATTTT
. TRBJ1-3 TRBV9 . CASSRTAQGVSGNTIYF TGTGCCAGCAGCCGTACGGCACAGGGAGTTTCTGGAAACACCATATATTTT
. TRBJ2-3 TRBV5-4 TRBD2 CASSRGLAGGWGTDTQYF TGTGCCAGCAGCCGGGGACTAGCGGGAGGGTGGGGCACAGATACGCAGTATTTT
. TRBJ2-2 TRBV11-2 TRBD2 CASSKRGSDGELFF TGTGCCAGCAGCAAGCGGGGGAGCGACGGGGAGCTGTTTTTT
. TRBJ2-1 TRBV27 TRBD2 CASSLRGGRRYNEQFF TGTGCCAGCAGTTTACGCGGGGGAAGGCGCTACAATGAGCAGTTCTTC
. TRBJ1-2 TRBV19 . CASTPRGIRGYTF TGTGCCAGTACCCCGCGGGGGATTCGTGGCTACACCTTC
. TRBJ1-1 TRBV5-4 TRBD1 CASSAGGTNTEAFF TGTGCCAGCAGCGCAGGGGGCACGAACACTGAAGCTTTCTTT
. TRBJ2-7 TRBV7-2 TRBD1 CASSSDRGGYEQYF TGTGCCAGCAGCTCGGACAGGGGAGGGTACGAGCAGTACTTC
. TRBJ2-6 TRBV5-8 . CASSPGRGSGANVLTF TGTGCCAGCAGTCCCGGCAGAGGCTCTGGGGCCAACGTCCTGACTTTC
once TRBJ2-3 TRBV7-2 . CASNQDSRTDTQYF TGTGCCAGCAACCAAGACTCCCGCACAGATACGCAGTATTTT
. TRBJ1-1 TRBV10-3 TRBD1 CAISETGGATEAFF TGTGCCATCAGTGAGACAGGGGGGGCCACTGAAGCTTTCTTT
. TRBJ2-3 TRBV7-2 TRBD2 CASSPSRGLAGDTDTQYF TGTGCCAGCAGCCCTAGTCGTGGGTTAGCGGGGGACACAGATACGCAGTATTTT
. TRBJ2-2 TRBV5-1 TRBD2 CASSPGLAGGRNTGELFF TGCGCCAGCAGCCCCGGACTAGCGGGAGGCCGGAACACCGGGGAGCTGTTTTTT
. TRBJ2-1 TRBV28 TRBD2 CASSSGLAAYNEQFF TGTGCCAGCAGTTCGGGACTAGCGGCTTACAATGAGCAGTTCTTC
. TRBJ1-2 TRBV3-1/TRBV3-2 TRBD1 CASSRGTAGNNYGYTF TGTGCCAGCAGCCGAGGGACAGCTGGAAATAACTATGGCTACACCTTC
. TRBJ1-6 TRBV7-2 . CASSLGPPGLGANSPLHF TGTGCCAGCAGCTTAGGACCGCCAGGGCTGGGGGCTAATTCACCCCTCCACTTT
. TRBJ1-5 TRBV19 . CASSIDSGVSQPQHF TGTGCCAGTAGTATAGATTCAGGGGTTAGTCAGCCCCAGCATTTT
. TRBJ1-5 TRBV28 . CASSLLGGGNQPQHF TGTGCCAGCAGTTTATTAGGGGGGGGCAATCAGCCCCAGCATTTT
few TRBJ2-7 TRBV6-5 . CASILSPAGEQYF TGTGCCAGCATCTTGTCCCCCGCGGGGGAGCAGTACTTC
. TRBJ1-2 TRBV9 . CASSVDVSGYGYTF TGTGCCAGCAGCGTAGATGTCTCCGGCTATGGCTACACCTTC
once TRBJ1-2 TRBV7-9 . CASSSAGANYGYTF TGTGCCAGCAGCTCTGCGGGTGCTAACTATGGCTACACCTTC
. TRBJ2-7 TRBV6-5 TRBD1 CASSPGQSFGVEQYF TGTGCCAGCAGTCCGGGACAGTCTTTTGGCGTCGAGCAGTACTTC
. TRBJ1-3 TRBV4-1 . CASSQTQGFSGNTIYF TGCGCCAGCAGCCAAACACAGGGCTTCTCTGGAAACACCATATATTTT
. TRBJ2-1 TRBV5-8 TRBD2 CASSFSGRSYNEQFF TGTGCCAGCAGCTTTAGCGGGAGATCCTACAATGAGCAGTTCTTC
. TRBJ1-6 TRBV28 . CASSFSDTGGSPLHF TGTGCCAGCAGTTTCTCCGATACGGGGGGTTCACCCCTCCACTTT
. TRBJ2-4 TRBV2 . CASRGGSAPGDIQYF TGTGCCAGCAGAGGCGGCAGCGCTCCGGGGGACATTCAGTACTTC
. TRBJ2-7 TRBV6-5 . CASQGQGSYEQYF TGTGCCAGCCAGGGGCAGGGAAGCTACGAGCAGTACTTC
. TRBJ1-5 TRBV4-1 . CASSQDRAGGSNQPQHF TGCGCCAGCAGCCAAGATAGGGCGGGAGGTAGCAATCAGCCCCAGCATTTT
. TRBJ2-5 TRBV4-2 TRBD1 CASSNRGRSETQYF TGTGCCAGCAGCAACAGGGGGCGGTCGGAGACCCAGTACTTC
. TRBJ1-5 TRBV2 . CASSDRRGNQPQHF TGTGCCAGCAGTGACAGGCGGGGCAATCAGCCCCAGCATTTT
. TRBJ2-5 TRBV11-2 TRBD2 CASSLSSGSLGETQYF TGTGCCAGCAGCCTTTCTAGCGGGAGTCTCGGAGAGACCCAGTACTTC
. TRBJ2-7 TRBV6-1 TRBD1 CASSEKDYGQGTVRREQYF TGTGCCAGCAGTGAAAAGGATTACGGACAGGGAACGGTTAGACGCGAGCAGTACTTC
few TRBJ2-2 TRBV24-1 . CATSDYEALNTGELFF TGTGCCACCAGTGATTATGAAGCCCTGAACACCGGGGAGCTGTTTTTT
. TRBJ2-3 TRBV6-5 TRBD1 CASRYRGPTDTQYF TGTGCCAGCAGGTACAGGGGGCCGACAGATACGCAGTATTTT
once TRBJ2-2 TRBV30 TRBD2 CASGGSGGFGGELFF TGTGCCTCCGGGGGTAGCGGGGGTTTCGGCGGGGAGCTGTTTTTT
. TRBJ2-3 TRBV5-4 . CASSLPGLAQYF TGTGCCAGCAGCTTGCCCGGTTTGGCGCAGTATTTT
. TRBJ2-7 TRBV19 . CASRGGQLSEQYF TGTGCCAGTAGGGGGGGACAGTTGAGCGAGCAGTACTTC
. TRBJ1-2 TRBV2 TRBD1 CASSGTEGYGYTF TGTGCCAGCAGCGGGACAGAAGGCTATGGCTACACCTTC
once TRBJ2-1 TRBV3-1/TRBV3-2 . CASSQDAARHNEQFF TGTGCCAGCAGCCAAGATGCGGCTAGGCACAATGAGCAGTTCTTC
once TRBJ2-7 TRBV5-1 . CASSLSAGSGYEQYF TGCGCCAGCAGCTTGTCGGCCGGGAGTGGCTACGAGCAGTACTTC
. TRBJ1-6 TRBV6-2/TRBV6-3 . CASSHRSSYNSPLHF TGTGCCAGCAGTCATCGGAGCTCCTATAATTCACCCCTCCACTTT
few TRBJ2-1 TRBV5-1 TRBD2 CASSLSPAGGYGNEQFF TGCGCCAGCAGCTTGTCGCCAGCGGGAGGGTATGGCAATGAGCAGTTCTTC
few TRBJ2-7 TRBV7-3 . CASSLERSSRHEQYF TGTGCCAGCAGCTTAGAGAGGTCTAGCCGCCACGAGCAGTACTTC